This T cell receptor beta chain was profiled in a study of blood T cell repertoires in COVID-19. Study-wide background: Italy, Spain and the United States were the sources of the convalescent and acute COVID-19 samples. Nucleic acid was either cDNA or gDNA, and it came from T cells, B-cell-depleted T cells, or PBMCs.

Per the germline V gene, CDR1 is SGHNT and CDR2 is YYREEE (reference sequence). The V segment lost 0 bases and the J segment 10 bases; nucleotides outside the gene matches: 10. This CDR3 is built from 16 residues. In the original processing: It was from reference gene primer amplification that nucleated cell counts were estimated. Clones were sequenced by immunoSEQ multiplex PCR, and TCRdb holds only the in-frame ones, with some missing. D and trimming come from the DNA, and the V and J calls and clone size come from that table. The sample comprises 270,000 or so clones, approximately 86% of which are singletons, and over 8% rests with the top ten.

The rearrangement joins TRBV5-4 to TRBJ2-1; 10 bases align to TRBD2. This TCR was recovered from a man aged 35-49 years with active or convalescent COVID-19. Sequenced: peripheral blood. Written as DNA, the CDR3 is TGTGCCAGCAGCTTGGGGCCTAGCGGGGGTGATCTGGAGCAGTTCTTC. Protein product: CASSLGPSGGDLEQFF.